Sequencing of this T cell receptor (beta chain) was carried out in a study of T-cell reconstitution after alpha-beta-depleted transplantation in children. V was pared by 5 bases and J by 9 bases, with 14 bases between. The germline V gene encodes CDR1 LNHDA and CDR2 SQIVND (reference sequence). CDR3 length equals 13 residues. The TCRbeta library incorporated unique molecular identifiers. Each CDR3 protein is one row after TCRdb ran MiXCR on the PCR reads. The table shows fewer than 500,000 distinct CDR3 sequences, with roughly two fifths occurring only once. Sequenced material: PBMCs, taken before TCRalphabeta/CD19-depleted stem cell transplant. The rearrangement uses TRBV19 and TRBJ2-4; a possible D gene is TRBD2 (5 bases). The TCR sequence derives from a girl aged 2-10 years with aplastic anemia, due to receive a stem cell transplant. The CDR3 DNA follows: TGTGCCAGTAGTTCTAGCTGGGTCTCCATTCAGTACTTC. It encodes CASSSSWVSIQYF.